This entry lists 32 T cell receptor beta chains sequenced from one sample in a study of blood T cell repertoires in COVID-19. This table comes from immunoSEQ multiplex PCR, and its TCRdb copy is limited to in-frame clones, with some not included. The sample includes about 200,000 clones, more than 80% of them seen just once. Sequenced input: peripheral blood. The receptors derive from a man aged 30-40 years who had recovered from COVID-19.

The chain links TRBV6-5 to TRBJ1-2; a possible D gene is TRBD1 (5 bases). The CDR3 has 13 residues. Germline V gene sequence: CDR1 MNHEY, CDR2 SVGAGI. V was trimmed by 8 bases and J by 7 bases, leaving 17 bases between them. The CDR3 region is CASGGAFAGGYTF. CDR3 coding DNA: TGTGCCAGCGGCGGGGCTTTCGCGGGTGGCTACACCTTC.

The V gene is TRBV14, the J gene TRBJ2-1; weak D call: TRBD1 (7 bases). The CDR3 runs 18 residues. Deletions cut 2 bases from V and 4 bases from J, with 21 bases between. The germline CDR1 and CDR2 sequences are SGHDN and FVKESK. In nucleotides, the CDR3 is TGTGCCAGCAGCCAATACCCGACAGGGAGGTTTGTATACAATGAGCAGTTCTTC. It codes for CASSQYPTGRFVYNEQFF. Full variable domain (outside the CDR3, taken from reference TRBV14 and TRBJ2-1): EAGVTQFPSHSVIEKGQTVTLRCDPISGHDNLYWYRRVMGKEIKFLLHFVKESKQDESGMPNNRFLAERTGGTYSTLKVQPAELEDSGVYFCASSQYPTGRFVYNEQFFGPGTRLTVL.

The chain combines TRBV6-4 with TRBJ2-2; D perhaps matches TRBD1 (6 bases). CDR1 and CDR2 from the germline V gene are MRHNA and SNTAGT. V shed 6 bases and J shed 6 bases, with 11 bases lying between them. The CDR3 spans 13 residues. In nucleotides, the CDR3 is TGTGCCAGCAGCAAGGCAGGGGCCGGGGAGCTGTTTTTT. It encodes CASSKAGAGELFF.

This chain connects TRBV6-5 to TRBJ2-3, with 12 bases matching TRBD2. Germline values: CDR1 MNHEY, CDR2 SVGAGI. This CDR3 has 15 amino acids. V lost 6 bases, J lost 4 bases, and 5 bases stayed unmatched. DNA of the CDR3: TGTGCCAGCAGCTTACTAGCGGGGGGTGCAGATACGCAGTATTTT. Residues: CASSLLAGGADTQYF.

V and J are TRBV6-5 and TRBJ2-3; TRBD1 aligns across 8 bases. Looked up from germline, CDR1 is MNHEY and CDR2 is SVGAGI. V was clipped by 6 bases and J by 4 bases; unmatched bases: 9. The CDR3 consists of 15 residues. Written as DNA, the CDR3 is TGTGCCAGCAGCCGGTCGACAGGGGTGGCAGATACGCAGTATTTT. Translated, it gives CASSRSTGVADTQYF.

V gene TRBV5-1 combines with J gene TRBJ2-1; perhaps TRBD2 as D (7 bases). This CDR3 has 16 amino acids. Trimming pared 9 bases from V and 9 bases from J, leaving 28 bases between. Germline loops: CDR1 SGHRS, CDR2 YFSETQ. The CDR3 loop is CATTPETGGLRVEQFF. CDR3 DNA: TGCGCCACTACGCCAGAAACCGGGGGGCTTCGTGTTGAGCAGTTCTTC. Looking up the rest from reference TRBV5-1 and TRBJ2-1 gives the full variable domain: KAGVTQTPRYLIKTRGQQVTLSCSPISGHRSVSWYQQTPGQGLQFLFEYFSETQRNKGNFPGRFSGRQFSNSRSEMNVSTLELGDSALYLCATTPETGGLRVEQFFGPGTRLTVL.

V and J are TRBV27 and TRBJ2-1; TRBD2 matches 12 bases. CDR3 size: 15 residues. CDR1 MNHEY and CDR2 SMNVEV come from the germline V gene (reference sequence). Germline trimming cut 2 bases from V and 10 bases from J; bases unmatched to any gene: 6. CDR3 DNA sequence: TGTGCCAGCAGTTTACCGCTAGGGACTAGCGGGGAGCAGTTCTTC. Its translation is CASSLPLGTSGEQFF.

The V gene is TRBV24-1, the J gene TRBJ1-5, with D tentatively TRBD1 (5 bases). Trimming pared 3 bases from V and 6 bases from J, leaving 8 bases between. The germline gives CDR1 KGHDR, CDR2 SFDVKD. The length of the CDR3 is 13 residues. The chain's CDR3 is CATSDRGSQPQHF. DNA of the CDR3: TGTGCCACCAGTGATAGGGGAAGTCAGCCCCAGCATTTT.

This clone was counted between two and nine times. The V and J genes are TRBV18 and TRBJ1-5; D gene unclear. Germline V CDR1 and CDR2: KGHSH, LQKENI. V was pared by 6 bases and J by 4 bases, with 13 bases between. This CDR3 has 14 amino acids. The CDR3 loop reads CASSLIPGNQPQHF. The DNA for the CDR3 is TGTGCCAGCTCTCTAATACCGGGGAATCAGCCCCAGCATTTT.

The gene calls are TRBV25-1 and TRBJ1-2, with TRBD1 matching over 10 bases. This CDR3 region has 14 residues. Germline CDR1 and CDR2: MGHDK and SYGVNS. The trim removed 7 bases at V and 6 bases at J, leaving 8 bases unmatched. The CDR3: CASTRQGARDGYTF. The DNA for the CDR3 is TGTGCCAGCACCCGACAGGGGGCTAGAGATGGCTACACCTTC.

This rearrangement joins TRBV6-8 to TRBJ2-2; weak D call: TRBD2 (6 bases). The ends were cut back, 0 bases at V and 4 bases at J, with 12 bases in the middle. The CDR3 spans 16 residues. CDR1 and CDR2 from the germline V gene are MNHGY and SAAAGT. In nucleotides, the CDR3 is TGTGCCAGCAGTTACTCGGGTGGGGGGTGCACCGGGGAGCTGTTTTTT. This codes for CASSYSGGGCTGELFF.

The V and J genes are TRBV19 and TRBJ1-3; D might be TRBD1 (6 bases). This CDR3 has 14 residues. Trimming removed 5 bases from V and 3 bases from J, with 11 bases in between. CDR1 and CDR2 from the germline V gene are LNHDA and SQIVND (reference sequence). The CDR3, as DNA: TGTGCCAGTAGTCACCGGGACAATGGAAACACCATATATTTT. As protein: CASSHRDNGNTIYF.

This chain links TRBV19 with TRBJ1-1, with unresolved D. V was cut by 7 bases and J by 0 bases, with 9 bases left in between. The CDR3 consists of 13 residues. Germline values: CDR1 LNHDA, CDR2 SQIVND (reference sequence). CDR3 loop: CASTARVNTEAFF. CDR3 DNA: TGTGCCAGTACCGCTAGAGTGAACACTGAAGCTTTCTTT.

The gene calls are TRBV21-1 and TRBJ1-2; the tabulated D call, TRBD1, remains unverified against the DNA. TRBV21-1 is a recognized pseudogene. The CDR3 runs 17 residues. The CDR3 here is CASSNDEQESVNYGYTF. In DNA form, the CDR3 reads TGTGCCAGCAGCAATGATGAACAGGAGAGTGTTAACTATGGCTACACCTTC.

V is TRBV6-4 and J is TRBJ2-3; 12 nucleotides line up with TRBD1. The CDR3 is made up of 16 amino acids. The V and J ends lost 6 bases and 6 bases, in that order; junction bases with no gene match: 10. CDR1 and CDR2 from the germline V gene are MRHNA and SNTAGT. The CDR3 loop reads CASSEQGTGGVDTQYF. CDR3 DNA sequence: TGTGCCAGCAGCGAACAAGGGACAGGGGGCGTTGATACGCAGTATTTT.

The chain uses TRBV19 and TRBJ2-3, with unresolved D. This CDR3 region has 13 residues. Trimming removed 2 bases from V and 6 bases from J, with 9 bases in between. The germline V gene has CDR1 LNHDA and CDR2 SQIVND (reference sequence). In DNA form, the CDR3 reads TGTGCCAGTAGTATAATTCCCCGGGATACGCAGTATTTT. Protein: CASSIIPRDTQYF.

The genes are TRBV7-9 and TRBJ1-1, with D maybe TRBD1 (5 bases). Germline assignment: CDR1 SEHNR and CDR2 FQNEAQ (reference sequence). This CDR3 comprises 15 residues. V lost 5 bases and J lost 1, with 14 bases in between. CDR3 DNA: TGTGCCAGCAGCGCTGTTTGGGGCGGGAACACTGAAGCTTTCTTT. Translating it yields CASSAVWGGNTEAFF.

This chain connects TRBV4-3 to TRBJ2-7; 9 bases align to TRBD1. The germline gives CDR1 LGHNA, CDR2 YSLEER. The CDR3 is 15 residues long. With V trimmed by 3 bases and J by 3 bases, 6 bases remained unmatched. The CDR3 is CASSHRQGVGYEQYF. The CDR3 region has the DNA TGCGCCAGCAGCCATCGACAGGGGGTAGGCTACGAGCAGTACTTC.

Only one count was recorded for this clone. The V and J genes are TRBV10-1 and TRBJ2-3, with 10 bases fitting TRBD2. Trimming at V came to 4 bases and at J to 7 bases, leaving 5 bases not matched to a gene. The CDR3 has 14 amino acids. The germline V gene has CDR1 WNHNN and CDR2 SYGVQD (reference sequence). The CDR3 sequence: CASSATSGVNTQYF. The CDR3 nucleotides read TGCGCCAGCAGTGCCACTAGCGGGGTGAATACGCAGTATTTT.

CDR3: CASSLEAGLAFF. In DNA, the CDR3 is TGTGCCAGCAGCTTAGAGGCAGGGCTGGCTTTCTTT. The chain links TRBV7-9 to TRBJ1-1, with D maybe TRBD1 (5 bases). Germline values: CDR1 SEHNR, CDR2 FQNEAQ (reference sequence). The length of the CDR3 is 12 residues. The germline V and J ends were trimmed by 1 base and 11 bases, with 11 bases remaining between them. Full variable domain (missing parts from reference TRBV7-9 and TRBJ1-1): DTGVSQNPRHKITKRGQNVTFRCDPISEHNRLYWYRQTLGQGPEFLTYFQNEAQLEKSRLLSDRFSAERPKGSFSTLEIQRTEQGDSAMYLCASSLEAGLAFFGQGTRLTVV.

This chain connects TRBV5-4 to TRBJ1-3; D is ambiguous. The length of the CDR3 is 13 residues. CDR1 and CDR2 (germline): SGHNT, YYREEE (reference sequence). V was cut by 4 bases and J by 3 bases, with 8 bases left in between. The CDR3 DNA reads TGTGCCAGCAGCCCGGGAGGTGGAAACACCATATATTTT. It translates to CASSPGGGNTIYF.

The gene calls are TRBV5-4 and TRBJ2-7; maybe TRBD2 (6 bases). V was cut by 0 bases and J by 6 bases, with 19 bases left in between. This CDR3 contains 16 residues. CDR1 is SGHNT, CDR2 YYREEE, per germline (reference sequence). The DNA of the CDR3 is TGTGCCAGCAGCTTGGGTCTCTCCCGCGGGGCCAGCGAGCAGTACTTC. Protein sequence: CASSLGLSRGASEQYF.

This chain joins TRBV3-1 (or the pseudogene TRBV3-2) and TRBJ1-1, with 8 bases aligning to TRBD1. V lost 5 bases and J lost 10; bases outside the gene matches: 15. CDR3 length equals 15 residues. The germline V gene encodes CDR1 LGHDT and CDR2 YNNKEL (reference sequence). The CDR3 nucleotides read TGTGCCAGCAGCACCCTGGACAGGGTAAATTCTCGAGCTTTCTTT. Its protein is CASSTLDRVNSRAFF.

The table lists this clone with a count of one. The chain recombines TRBV5-6 with TRBJ2-7, with TRBD1 matching over 7 bases. The CDR3 has 14 residues. Germline loops: CDR1 SGHDT, CDR2 YYEEEE. The V segment lost 0 bases and the J segment 9 bases; nucleotides outside the gene matches: 9. The CDR3 DNA sequence: TGTGCCAGCAGCTTGGTAGGGGGCTACGGTGGGCAGTACTTC. This sequence encodes CASSLVGGYGGQYF.

The CDR3 coding sequence is TGTGCCACCAGCACAGGGGCGACGGGGCACAATGAGCAGTTCTTC. Its translation is CATSTGATGHNEQFF. The V call is TRBV15, the J call TRBJ2-1; a possible D gene is TRBD1 (6 bases). Trimming pared 4 bases from V and 5 bases from J, leaving 15 bases between. Per the germline V gene, CDR1 is LNHNV and CDR2 is YYDKDF (reference sequence). The CDR3 has 15 residues.

V is TRBV9 and J is TRBJ2-1; D call uncertain. V was pared by 4 bases and J by 5 bases, with 10 bases between. This CDR3 spans 13 amino acids. Germline V CDR1 and CDR2: SGDLS, YYNGEE. CDR3 residues: CASSPLVNNEQFF. Here the CDR3 DNA reads TGTGCCAGCAGCCCACTCGTGAACAATGAGCAGTTCTTC. The variable domain in full, completed from reference TRBV9 and TRBJ2-1, reads DSGVTQTPKHLITATGQRVTLRCSPRSGDLSVYWYQQSLDQGLQFLIQYYNGEERAKGNILERFSAQQFPDLHSELNLSSLELGDSALYFCASSPLVNNEQFFGPGTRLTVL.

This clone is a singleton in its sample. The chain employs TRBV6-1 and TRBJ2-7, with D hard to call. Trimming took 2 bases from V and 3 from J, leaving 11 bases between them. This CDR3 is 14 amino acids long. Germline CDR1 MNHNS, CDR2 SASEGT. The CDR3 is CASSELVLNYEQYF. Written as DNA, the CDR3 is TGTGCCAGCAGTGAACTGGTTCTAAACTACGAGCAGTACTTC.

This clone was seen more than once but under ten times. The CDR3 spells CASSFGGTAYNEQFF. Written as DNA, the CDR3 is TGCGCCAGCAGCTTCGGCGGCACCGCCTACAATGAGCAGTTCTTC. The chain joins TRBV5-1 to TRBJ2-1; D is ambiguous. CDR1 and CDR2 (germline): SGHRS, YFSETQ. V was pared by 2 bases and J by 2 bases, with 11 bases between. The CDR3 is made up of 15 amino acids.

The chain links TRBV10-2 to TRBJ1-2; 7 nucleotides agree with TRBD1. The CDR3 length is 13 residues. Trimming took 3 bases from V and 3 from J; bases not matched to a gene: 1. Per the germline V gene, CDR1 is WSHSY and CDR2 is SAAADI. CDR3 in amino acids: CASSDTGDYGYTF. In nucleotides, the CDR3 is TGCGCCAGCAGTGATACAGGGGACTATGGCTACACCTTC.

J is TRBJ2-5 and V is TRBV5-6; D not resolved. Germline CDR1 and CDR2: SGHDT and YYEEEE. CDR3 size: 15 residues. With 1 base removed from V and 1 base from J, the gap between germline ends came to 11 bases. The chain's CDR3 is CASSLSGSLQETQYF. CDR3 nucleotide sequence: TGTGCCAGCAGCTTGTCCGGGTCCCTCCAAGAGACCCAGTACTTC.

J is TRBJ2-1 and V is TRBV11-2; unclear D gene. Trimming shortened V by 3 bases and J by 6 bases, and 3 bases separated the two germline ends. Germline V gene data show CDR1 as SGHAT and CDR2 as FQNNGV. This CDR3 has 11 amino acids. CDR3 sequence reads: CASSFGNEQFF. CDR3 nucleotide sequence: TGTGCCAGCAGCTTCGGCAATGAGCAGTTCTTC.

Comment on this clone: An end of the junction does not agree with germline; a read error may underlie this. The gene calls are TRBV7-8 and TRBJ2-1, with TRBD2 matching over 9 bases. The CDR3 extends over 15 amino acids. Germline-derived CDR1 and CDR2 are SGHVS and FQNEAQ. This chain's CDR3 is CASSLDIAGEVRALF. The DNA of the CDR3 is TGTGCCAGCAGCTTAGATATAGCGGGGGAAGTACGCGCCCTCTTC.